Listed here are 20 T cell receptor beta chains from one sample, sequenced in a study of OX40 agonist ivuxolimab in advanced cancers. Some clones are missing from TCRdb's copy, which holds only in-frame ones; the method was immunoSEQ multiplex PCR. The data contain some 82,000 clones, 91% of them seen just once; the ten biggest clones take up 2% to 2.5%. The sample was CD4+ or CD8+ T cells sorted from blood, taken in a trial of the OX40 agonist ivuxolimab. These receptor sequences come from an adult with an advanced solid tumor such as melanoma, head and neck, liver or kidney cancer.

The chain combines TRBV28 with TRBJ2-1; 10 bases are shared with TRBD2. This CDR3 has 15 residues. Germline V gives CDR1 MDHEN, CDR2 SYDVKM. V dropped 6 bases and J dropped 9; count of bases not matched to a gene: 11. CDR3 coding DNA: TGTGCCAGCAGCCAACTAGCGGGAAACGCGCGTGAGCAGTTCTTC. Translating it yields CASSQLAGNAREQFF.

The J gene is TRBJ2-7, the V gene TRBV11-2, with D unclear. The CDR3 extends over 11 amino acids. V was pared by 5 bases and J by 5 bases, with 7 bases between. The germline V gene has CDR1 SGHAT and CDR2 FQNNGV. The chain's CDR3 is CASSVSHEQYF. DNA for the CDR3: TGTGCCAGCAGCGTATCGCACGAGCAGTACTTC.

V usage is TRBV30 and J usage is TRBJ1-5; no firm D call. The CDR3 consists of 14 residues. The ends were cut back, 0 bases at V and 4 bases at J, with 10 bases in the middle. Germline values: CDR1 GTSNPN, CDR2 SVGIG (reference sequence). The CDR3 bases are TGTGCCTGGAGTGTACATATGCAGAATCAGCCCCAGCATTTT. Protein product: CAWSVHMQNQPQHF.

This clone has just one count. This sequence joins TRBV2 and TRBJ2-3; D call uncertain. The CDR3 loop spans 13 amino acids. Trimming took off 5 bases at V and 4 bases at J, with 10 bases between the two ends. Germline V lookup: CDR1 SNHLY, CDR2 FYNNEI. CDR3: CASSFESADTQYF. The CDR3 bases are TGTGCCAGCAGTTTTGAGAGCGCAGATACGCAGTATTTT.

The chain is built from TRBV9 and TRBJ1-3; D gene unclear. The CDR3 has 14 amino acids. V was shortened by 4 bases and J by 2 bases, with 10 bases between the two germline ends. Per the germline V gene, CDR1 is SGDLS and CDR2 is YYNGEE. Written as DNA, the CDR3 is TGTGCCAGCAGCCCCCACTTGGCTGGAAACACCATATATTTT. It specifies CASSPHLAGNTIYF.

CDR3 residues: CASSLTRTSVDEQFF. Written as DNA, the CDR3 is TGTGCCAGCAGCTTAACGCGGACTAGCGTGGATGAGCAGTTCTTC. The V gene is TRBV7-2, the J gene TRBJ2-1; 9 positions agree with TRBD2. Germline CDR1 is SGHTA and CDR2 is FQGNSA. This CDR3 has 15 amino acids. J gave up 8 bases and V 2 bases, and 7 bases lay outside the gene matches.

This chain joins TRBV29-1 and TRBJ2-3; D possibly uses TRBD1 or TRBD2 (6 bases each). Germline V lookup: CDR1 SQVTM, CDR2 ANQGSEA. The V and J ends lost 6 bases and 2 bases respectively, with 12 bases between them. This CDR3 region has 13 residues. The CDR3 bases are TGCAGCGTGTCCTGGGGGGCCACAGATACGCAGTATTTT. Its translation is CSVSWGATDTQYF.

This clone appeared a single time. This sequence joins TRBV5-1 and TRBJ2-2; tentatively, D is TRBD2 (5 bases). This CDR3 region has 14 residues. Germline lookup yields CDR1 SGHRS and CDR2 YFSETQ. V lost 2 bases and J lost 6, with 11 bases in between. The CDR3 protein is CASSFWGESGELFF. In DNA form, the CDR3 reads TGCGCCAGCAGCTTTTGGGGAGAGTCCGGGGAGCTGTTTTTT.

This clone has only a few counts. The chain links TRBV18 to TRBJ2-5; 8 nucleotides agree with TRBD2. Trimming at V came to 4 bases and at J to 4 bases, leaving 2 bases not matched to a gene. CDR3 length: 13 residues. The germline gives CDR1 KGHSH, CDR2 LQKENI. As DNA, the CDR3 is TGTGCCAGCTCACGGACTAGCAGAGAGACCCAGTACTTC. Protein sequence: CASSRTSRETQYF.

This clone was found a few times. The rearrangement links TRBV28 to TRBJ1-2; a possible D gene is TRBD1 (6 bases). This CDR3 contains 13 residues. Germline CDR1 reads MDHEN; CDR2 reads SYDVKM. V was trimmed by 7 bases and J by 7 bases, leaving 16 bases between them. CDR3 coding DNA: TGTGCCAGCATCGAAAGGGGGGCAGGTGGCTACACCTTC. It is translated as CASIERGAGGYTF.

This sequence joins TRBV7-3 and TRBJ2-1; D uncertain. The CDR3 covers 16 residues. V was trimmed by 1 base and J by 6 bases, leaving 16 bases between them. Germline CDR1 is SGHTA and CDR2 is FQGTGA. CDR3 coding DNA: TGTGCCAGCAGCTTAATTTCGCCTAGTTCAGTCAATGAGCAGTTCTTC. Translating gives CASSLISPSSVNEQFF.

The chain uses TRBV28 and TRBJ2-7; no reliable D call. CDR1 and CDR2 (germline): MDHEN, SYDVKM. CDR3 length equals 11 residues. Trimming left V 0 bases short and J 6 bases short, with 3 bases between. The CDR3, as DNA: TGTGCCAGCAGTTTATGGGGCGAGCAGTACTTC. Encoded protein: CASSLWGEQYF.

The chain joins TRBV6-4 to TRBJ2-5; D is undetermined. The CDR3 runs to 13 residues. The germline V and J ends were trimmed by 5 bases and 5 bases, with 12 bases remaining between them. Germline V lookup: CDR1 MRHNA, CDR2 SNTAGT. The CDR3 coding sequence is TGTGCCAGCAGTCTGGAAGACGGTGAGACCCAGTACTTC. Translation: CASSLEDGETQYF.

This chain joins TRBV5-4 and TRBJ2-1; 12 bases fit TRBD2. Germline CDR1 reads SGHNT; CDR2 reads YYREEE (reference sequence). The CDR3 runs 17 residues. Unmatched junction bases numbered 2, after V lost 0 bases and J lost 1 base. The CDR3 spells CASSLDLAGGSYNEQFF. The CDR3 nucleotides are TGTGCCAGCAGCTTGGATCTAGCGGGAGGGTCCTACAATGAGCAGTTCTTC. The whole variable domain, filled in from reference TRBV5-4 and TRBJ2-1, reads ETGVTQSPTHLIKTRGQQVTLRCSSQSGHNTVSWYQQALGQGPQFIFQYYREEENGRGNFPPRFSGLQFPNYSSELNVNALELDDSALYLCASSLDLAGGSYNEQFFGPGTRLTVL.

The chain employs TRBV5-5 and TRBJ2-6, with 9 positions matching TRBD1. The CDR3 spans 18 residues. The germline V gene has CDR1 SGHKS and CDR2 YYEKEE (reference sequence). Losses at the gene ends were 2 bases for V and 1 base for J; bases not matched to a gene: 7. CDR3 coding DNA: TGTGCCAGCAGCTTTATTGCGGGACAGGGATCTGGGGCCAACGTCCTGACTTTC. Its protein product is CASSFIAGQGSGANVLTF.

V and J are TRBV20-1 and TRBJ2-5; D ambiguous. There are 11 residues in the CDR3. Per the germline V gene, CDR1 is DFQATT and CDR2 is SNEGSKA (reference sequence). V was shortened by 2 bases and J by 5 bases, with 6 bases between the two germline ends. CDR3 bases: TGCAGTGCTAGATCTTGGGAGACCCAGTACTTC. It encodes CSARSWETQYF.

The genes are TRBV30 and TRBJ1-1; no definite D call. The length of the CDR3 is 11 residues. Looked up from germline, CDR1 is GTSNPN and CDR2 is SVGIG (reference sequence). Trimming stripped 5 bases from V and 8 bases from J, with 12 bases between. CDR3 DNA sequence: TGTGCCTGGGCCCGGGATGGCGAAGCTTTCTTT. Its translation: CAWARDGEAFF.

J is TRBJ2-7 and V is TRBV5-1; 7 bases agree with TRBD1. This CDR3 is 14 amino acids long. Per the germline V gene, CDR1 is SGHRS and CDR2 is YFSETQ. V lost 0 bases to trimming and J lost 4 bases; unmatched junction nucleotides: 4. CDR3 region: CASSLGGTVYEQYF. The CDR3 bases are TGCGCCAGCAGCTTGGGGGGGACAGTATACGAGCAGTACTTC.

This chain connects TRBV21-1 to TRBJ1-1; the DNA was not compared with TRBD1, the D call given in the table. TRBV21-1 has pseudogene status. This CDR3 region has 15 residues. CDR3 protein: CASSKAGTGGAEAFF. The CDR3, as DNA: TGTGCCAGCAGCAAAGCCGGGACAGGCGGCGCTGAAGCTTTCTTT.

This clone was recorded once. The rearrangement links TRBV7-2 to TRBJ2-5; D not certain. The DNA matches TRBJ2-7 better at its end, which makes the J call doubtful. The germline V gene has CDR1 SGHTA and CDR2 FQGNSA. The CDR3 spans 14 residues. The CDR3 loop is CASSLEASSYEQYF. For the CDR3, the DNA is TGTGCCAGCAGCTTAGAAGCTAGCTCCTACGAGCAGTACTTC.